The source of this TCR beta chain is a study of graft-versus-host responses after intestinal transplantation. Method: immunoSEQ multiplex PCR; TCRdb's copy keeps in-frame clones and lacks some. This table has 7,000 to 8,500 clones, roughly 90% appearing once. CDR3 length: 16 residues. V shed 1 base and J shed 1 base, with 13 bases lying between them. Germline V gives CDR1 LNHDA, CDR2 SQIVND (reference sequence). The material sequenced was PBMCs, taken approximately 32 days after intestinal transplant. This rearrangement joins TRBV19 to TRBJ1-1; D unclear. This clonotype was obtained from a human patient who received an intestinal transplant, so some T cells may come from the graft donor. CDR3 protein: CASSIAVWAENTEAFF. CDR3 nucleotide sequence: TGTGCCAGTAGTATAGCTGTCTGGGCGGAGAACACTGAAGCTTTCTTT.